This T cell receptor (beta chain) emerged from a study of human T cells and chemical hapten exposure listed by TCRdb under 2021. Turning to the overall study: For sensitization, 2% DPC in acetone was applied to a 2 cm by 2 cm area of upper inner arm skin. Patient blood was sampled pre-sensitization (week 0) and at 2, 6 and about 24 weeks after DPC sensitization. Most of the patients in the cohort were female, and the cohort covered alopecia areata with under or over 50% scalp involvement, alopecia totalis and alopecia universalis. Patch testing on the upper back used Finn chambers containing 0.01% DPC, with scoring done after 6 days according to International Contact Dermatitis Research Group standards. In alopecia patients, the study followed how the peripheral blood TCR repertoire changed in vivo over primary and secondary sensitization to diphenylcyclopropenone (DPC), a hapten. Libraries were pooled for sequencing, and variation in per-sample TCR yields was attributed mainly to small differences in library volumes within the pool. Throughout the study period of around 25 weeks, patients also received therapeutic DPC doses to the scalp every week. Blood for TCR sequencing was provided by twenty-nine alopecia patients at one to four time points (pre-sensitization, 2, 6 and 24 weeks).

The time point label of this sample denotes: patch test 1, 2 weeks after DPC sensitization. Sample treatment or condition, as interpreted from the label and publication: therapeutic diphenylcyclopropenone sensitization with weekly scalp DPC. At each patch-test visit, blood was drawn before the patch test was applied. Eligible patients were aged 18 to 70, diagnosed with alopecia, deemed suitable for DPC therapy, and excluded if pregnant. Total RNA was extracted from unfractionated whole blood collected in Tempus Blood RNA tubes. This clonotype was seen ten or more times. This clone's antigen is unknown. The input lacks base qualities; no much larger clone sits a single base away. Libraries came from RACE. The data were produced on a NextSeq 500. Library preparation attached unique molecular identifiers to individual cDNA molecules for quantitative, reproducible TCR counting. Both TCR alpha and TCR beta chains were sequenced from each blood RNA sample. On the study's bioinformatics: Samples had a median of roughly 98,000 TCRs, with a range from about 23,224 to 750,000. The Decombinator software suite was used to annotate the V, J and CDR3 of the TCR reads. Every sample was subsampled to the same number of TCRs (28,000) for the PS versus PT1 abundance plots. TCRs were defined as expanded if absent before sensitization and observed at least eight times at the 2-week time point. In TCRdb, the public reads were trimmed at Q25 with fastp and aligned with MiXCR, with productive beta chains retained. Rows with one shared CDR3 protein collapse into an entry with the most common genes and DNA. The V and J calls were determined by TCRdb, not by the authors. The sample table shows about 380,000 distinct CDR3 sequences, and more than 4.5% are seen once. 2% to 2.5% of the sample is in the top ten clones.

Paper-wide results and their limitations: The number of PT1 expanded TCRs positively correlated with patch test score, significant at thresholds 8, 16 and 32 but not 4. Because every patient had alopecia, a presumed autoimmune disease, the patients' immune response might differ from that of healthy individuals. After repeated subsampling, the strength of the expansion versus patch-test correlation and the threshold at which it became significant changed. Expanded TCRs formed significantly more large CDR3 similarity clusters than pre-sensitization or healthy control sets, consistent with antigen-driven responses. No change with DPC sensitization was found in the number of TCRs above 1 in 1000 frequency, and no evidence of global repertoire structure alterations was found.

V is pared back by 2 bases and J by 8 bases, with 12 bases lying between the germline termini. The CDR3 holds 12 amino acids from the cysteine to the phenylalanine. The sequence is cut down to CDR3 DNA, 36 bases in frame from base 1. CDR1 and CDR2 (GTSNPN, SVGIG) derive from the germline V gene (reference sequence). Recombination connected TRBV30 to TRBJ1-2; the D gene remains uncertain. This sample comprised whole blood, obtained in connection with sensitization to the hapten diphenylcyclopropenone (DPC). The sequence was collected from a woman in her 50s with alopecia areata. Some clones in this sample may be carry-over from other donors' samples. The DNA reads TGTGCCTGGAGTCGACAAACCGACGGCTACACCTTC. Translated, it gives CAWSRQTDGYTF.